This T cell receptor beta chain emerged from a study of cytomegalovirus exposure and HLA in healthy donors. Points on this clone: Its target is unknown.

General study findings and limits: Most TCR beta V segments were productive about 87% or about 30% of the time in an earlier analysis.

The CDR3 sequence is 13 residues long. The germline V gene encodes CDR1 MGHDK and CDR2 SYGVNS. Losses at the gene ends were 4 bases for V and 6 bases for J; bases not matched to a gene: 3. It was with 60 Vbeta and 13 Jbeta primers that the PCR ran. TCRdb's copy holds only in-frame clones and misses some; the assay was immunoSEQ multiplex PCR. The table lists some 60,000 clones, around 87% of them singletons. The chain joins TRBV25-1 to TRBJ2-3; 8 nucleotides line up with TRBD2. Sequenced material: PBMCs. This TCR was recovered from a man younger than 35 in good health and CMV-seronegative. CDR3 loop: CASSALAGDTQYF. DNA for the CDR3: TGTGCCAGCAGTGCTTTAGCGGGGGATACGCAGTATTTT.